The TCR beta chain described here comes from a study of yellow fever vaccine responses in identical twins. This CDR3 is 15 amino acids long. V lost 2 bases, J lost 2 bases, and 11 bases lay in between. Germline V gene sequence: CDR1 KGHSH, CDR2 LQKENI. Via MiXCR, TCRdb re-called the RT-PCR reads, giving one row per CDR3 protein. The profile covers about 4,200 distinct CDR3 sequences, with about 85% appearing a single time and 2.9% taken by the ten largest. This specimen was T cells from blood (PBMCs), unsorted or a sorted subset (not recorded which), taken before or after yellow fever vaccination (not recorded which). V and J are TRBV18 and TRBJ2-3; D call uncertain. The TCR originated in a woman between 18 and 29 years old who received the yellow fever vaccine. The chain's CDR3 is CASSPVGTNTDTQYF. The CDR3 region has the DNA TGTGCCAGCTCACCAGTTGGCACAAACACAGATACGCAGTATTTT. Variable domain in full (rest from reference TRBV18 and TRBJ2-3): NAGVMQNPRHLVRRRGQEARLRCSPMKGHSHVYWYRQLPEEGLKFMVYLQKENIIDESGMPKERFSAEFPKEGPSILRIQQVVRGDSAAYFCASSPVGTNTDTQYFGPGTRLTVL.